The entry below gives a single T cell receptor (beta chain) sequence along with its context. No antigen is known for it. The data derive from a study of post-analysis software for immune sequencing data. General study points: F-measure co-clustering was strong for batch-matched samples. Compared against controls, patients with multiple sclerosis displayed significantly lower normalized Chao1 diversity. The five TRBV segments detected at higher frequency in patients than in controls included TRBV5-6, TRBV5-1 and TRBV20-1.

The V and J ends lost 6 bases and 3 bases, in that order; junction bases with no gene match: 2. CDR1 DFQATT and CDR2 SNEGSKA come from the germline V gene (reference sequence). This CDR3 comprises 13 residues. Libraries were made from TCR beta cDNA, and they carried unique molecular identifiers. Between about 1 and 11 million T cells gave rise to around 500,000 cDNA molecules. Each CDR3 protein is one row after TCRdb ran MiXCR on the PCR reads. The sample contains roughly 700,000 distinct CDR3 sequences, about 32% of which appear only once. The sample taken for sequencing was blood. This clonotype was obtained from a girl between 10 and 17 years old with multiple sclerosis. This sequence joins TRBV20-1 and TRBJ1-4; 9 bases match TRBD1. The CDR3 loop is CSARTGANEKLFF. CDR3 DNA: TGCAGTGCGCGGACAGGGGCTAATGAAAAACTGTTTTTT.